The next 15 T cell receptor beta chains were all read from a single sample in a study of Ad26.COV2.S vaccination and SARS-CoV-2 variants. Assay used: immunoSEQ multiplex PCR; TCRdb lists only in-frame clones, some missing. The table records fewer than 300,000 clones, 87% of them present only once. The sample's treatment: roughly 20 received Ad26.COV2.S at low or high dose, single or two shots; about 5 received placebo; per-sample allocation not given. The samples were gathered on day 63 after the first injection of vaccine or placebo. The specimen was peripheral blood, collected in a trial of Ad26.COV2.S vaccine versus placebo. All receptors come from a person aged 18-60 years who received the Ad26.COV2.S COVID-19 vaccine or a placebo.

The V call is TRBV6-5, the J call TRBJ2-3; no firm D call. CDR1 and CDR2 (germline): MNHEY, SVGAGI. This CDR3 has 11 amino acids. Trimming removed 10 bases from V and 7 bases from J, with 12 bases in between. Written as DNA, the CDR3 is TGTGCCACCCAGGAGCTTAATACGCAGTATTTT. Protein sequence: CATQELNTQYF.

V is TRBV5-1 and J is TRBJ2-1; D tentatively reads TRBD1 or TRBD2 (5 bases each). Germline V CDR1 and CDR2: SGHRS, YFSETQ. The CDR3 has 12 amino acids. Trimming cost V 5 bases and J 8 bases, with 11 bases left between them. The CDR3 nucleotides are TGCGCCAGCAGTCATGGGGACGATGAGCAGTTCTTC. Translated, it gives CASSHGDDEQFF.

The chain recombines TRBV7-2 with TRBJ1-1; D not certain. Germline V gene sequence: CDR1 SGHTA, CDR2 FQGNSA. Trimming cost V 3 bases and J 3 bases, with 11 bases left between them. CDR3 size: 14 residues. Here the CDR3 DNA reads TGTGCCAGCAGCTTCCAATCTTACTACACTGAAGCTTTCTTT. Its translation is CASSFQSYYTEAFF. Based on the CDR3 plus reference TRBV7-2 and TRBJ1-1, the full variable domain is GAGVSQSPSNKVTEKGKDVELRCDPISGHTALYWYRQSLGQGLEFLIYFQGNSAPDKSGLPSDRFSAERTGGSVSTLTIQRTQQEDSAVYLCASSFQSYYTEAFFGQGTRLTVV.

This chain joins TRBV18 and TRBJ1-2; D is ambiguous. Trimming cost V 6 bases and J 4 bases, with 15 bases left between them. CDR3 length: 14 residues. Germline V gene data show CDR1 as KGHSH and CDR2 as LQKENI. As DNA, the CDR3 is TGTGCCAGCTCGGCCCGCAAAGTTGGCTATGGCTACACCTTC. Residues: CASSARKVGYGYTF.

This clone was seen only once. CDR3 residues: CASGRDTGNYGYTF. The CDR3 DNA follows: TGTGCTAGTGGACGAGACACAGGAAACTATGGCTACACCTTC. V and J are TRBV12-5 and TRBJ1-2; TRBD1 might be the D (5 bases). Trimming left V 6 bases short and J 2 bases short, with 13 bases between. The CDR3 consists of 14 residues. The germline gives CDR1 LGHNT, CDR2 FRNRAP.

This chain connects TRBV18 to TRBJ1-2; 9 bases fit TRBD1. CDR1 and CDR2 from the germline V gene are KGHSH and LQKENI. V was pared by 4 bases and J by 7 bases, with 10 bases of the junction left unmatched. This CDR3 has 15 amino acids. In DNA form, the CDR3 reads TGTGCCAGCTCACAACGGGACAGGGTTGGTTCTGGCTACACCTTC. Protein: CASSQRDRVGSGYTF.

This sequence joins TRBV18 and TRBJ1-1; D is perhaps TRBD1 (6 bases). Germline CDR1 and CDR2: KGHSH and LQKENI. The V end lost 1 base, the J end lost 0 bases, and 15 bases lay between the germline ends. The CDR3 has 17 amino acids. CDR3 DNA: TGTGCCAGCTCACCACTAGAAACAGGGCCTATGAACACTGAAGCTTTCTTT. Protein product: CASSPLETGPMNTEAFF.

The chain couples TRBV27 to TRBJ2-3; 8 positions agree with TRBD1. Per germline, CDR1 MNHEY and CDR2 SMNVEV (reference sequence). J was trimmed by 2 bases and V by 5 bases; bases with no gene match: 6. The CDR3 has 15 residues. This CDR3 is CASSPGQGFTDTQYF. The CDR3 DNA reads TGTGCCAGCAGTCCCGGACAGGGTTTCACAGATACGCAGTATTTT.

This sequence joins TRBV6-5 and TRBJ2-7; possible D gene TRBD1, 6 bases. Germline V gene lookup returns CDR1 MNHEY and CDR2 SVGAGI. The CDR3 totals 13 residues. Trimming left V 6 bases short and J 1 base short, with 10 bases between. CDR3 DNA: TGTGCCAGCAGGCCGGGACATTCCTACGAGCAGTACTTC. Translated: CASRPGHSYEQYF.

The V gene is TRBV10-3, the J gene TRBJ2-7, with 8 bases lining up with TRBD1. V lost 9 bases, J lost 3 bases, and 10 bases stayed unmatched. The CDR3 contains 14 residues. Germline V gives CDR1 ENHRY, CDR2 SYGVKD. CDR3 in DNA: TGTGCCATACTTCGGACAGGGAAGAACTACGAGCAGTACTTC. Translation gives CAILRTGKNYEQYF.

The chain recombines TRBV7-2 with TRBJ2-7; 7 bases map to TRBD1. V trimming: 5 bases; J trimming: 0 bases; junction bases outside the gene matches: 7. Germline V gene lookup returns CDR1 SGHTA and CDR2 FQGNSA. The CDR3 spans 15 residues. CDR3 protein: CASSLGTVSSYEQYF. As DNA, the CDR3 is TGTGCCAGCAGCCTCGGGACAGTGAGCTCCTACGAGCAGTACTTC.

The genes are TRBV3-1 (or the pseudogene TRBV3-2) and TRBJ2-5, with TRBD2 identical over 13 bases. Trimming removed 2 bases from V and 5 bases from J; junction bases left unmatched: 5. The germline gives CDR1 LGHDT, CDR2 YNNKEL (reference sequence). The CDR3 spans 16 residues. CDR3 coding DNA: TGTGCCAGCAGCCAAACCGGGACTAGCGGGGATGAGACCCAGTACTTC. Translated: CASSQTGTSGDETQYF.

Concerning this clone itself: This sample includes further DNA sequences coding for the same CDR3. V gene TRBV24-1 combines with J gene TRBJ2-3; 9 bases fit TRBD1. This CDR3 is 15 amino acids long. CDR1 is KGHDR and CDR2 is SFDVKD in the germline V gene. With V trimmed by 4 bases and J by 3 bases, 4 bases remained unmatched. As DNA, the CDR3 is TGTGCCACCAGTGACACGGGACAGGGAACAGATACGCAGTATTTT. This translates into CATSDTGQGTDTQYF.

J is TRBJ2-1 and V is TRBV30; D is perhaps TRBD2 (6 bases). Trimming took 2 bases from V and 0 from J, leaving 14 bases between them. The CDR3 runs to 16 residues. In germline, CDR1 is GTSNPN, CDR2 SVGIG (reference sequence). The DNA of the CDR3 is TGTGCCTGGAGTTCCCGCTTCGGGAGCTCCTACAATGAGCAGTTCTTC. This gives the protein CAWSSRFGSSYNEQFF.

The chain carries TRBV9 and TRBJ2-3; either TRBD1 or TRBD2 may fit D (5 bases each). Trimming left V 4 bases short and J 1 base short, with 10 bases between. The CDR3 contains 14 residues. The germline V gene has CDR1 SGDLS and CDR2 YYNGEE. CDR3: CASSTVGGTDTQYF. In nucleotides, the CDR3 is TGTGCCAGCAGCACAGTGGGGGGCACAGATACGCAGTATTTT.